The T cell receptor (beta chain) under discussion was sequenced for a study of human versus mouse CDR3 diversity and MHC coevolution. Study-wide background: Reportedly, immunoSEQ detects one in 200,000 T cells with minimized PCR bias. Samples had between roughly 0.6 x 10^7 and 1.8 x 10^7 valid reads.

Some clones are missing from TCRdb's copy, which holds only in-frame ones; the method was immunoSEQ multiplex PCR. The sample includes tens of thousands of clones, over 90% of them seen just once. Per germline, CDR1 SNHLY and CDR2 FYNNEI. The CDR3 consists of 14 residues. Trimming left V 6 bases short and J 5 bases short, with 13 bases between. Sequencing was performed on naive CD4+ T cells from blood. Subset of the sample: CD45RO-negative CD62L-positive naive CD4 T cells. The chain employs TRBV2 and TRBJ2-2; D might be TRBD2 (6 bases). This TCR was sampled from a person aged 55 to 75 in good health. Here the CDR3 reads CASRGDSGTGELFF. In nucleotides, the CDR3 is TGTGCCAGCAGGGGGGATAGCGGTACCGGGGAGCTGTTTTTT.